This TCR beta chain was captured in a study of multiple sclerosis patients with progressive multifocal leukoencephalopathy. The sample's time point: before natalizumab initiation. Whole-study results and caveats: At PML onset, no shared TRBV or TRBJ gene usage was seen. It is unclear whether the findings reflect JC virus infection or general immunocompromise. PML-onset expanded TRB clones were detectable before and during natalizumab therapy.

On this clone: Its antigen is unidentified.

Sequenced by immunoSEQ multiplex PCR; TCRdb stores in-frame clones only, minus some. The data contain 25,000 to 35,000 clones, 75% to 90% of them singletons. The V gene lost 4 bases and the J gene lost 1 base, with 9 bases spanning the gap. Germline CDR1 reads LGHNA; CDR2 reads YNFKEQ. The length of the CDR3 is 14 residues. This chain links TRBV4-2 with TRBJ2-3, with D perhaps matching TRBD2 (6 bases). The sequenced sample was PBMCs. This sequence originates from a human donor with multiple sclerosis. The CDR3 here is CASSPSVGTDTQYF. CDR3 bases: TGTGCCAGCAGCCCTAGCGTCGGCACAGATACGCAGTATTTT.